The subject of this entry is one TCR beta chain. Its antigen is as yet unknown. The sample belongs to a study of vaccination and CD4 T cells after COVID-19. The wider study: Six males and four females constituted the convalescent cohort, two of whom were Hispanic. Overlapping peptides of the spike proteins of SARS-CoV-2, HCoV-NL63, HCoV-OC43 and HCoV-229E were used for cell stimulation.

Treatment here: 10-day PBMC culture with coronavirus spike peptide pools or control peptides (ViraFEST assay). The CDR3 extends over 15 amino acids. The germline gives CDR1 MNHNS, CDR2 SASEGT. The ends were cut back, 1 base at V and 5 bases at J, with 14 bases in the middle. An Oncomine TCR Beta short-read assay was used to sequence the DNA from cultured CD4+ T cells. It was cultured CD4+ T cells from which genomic DNA was extracted. TCRdb reprocessed the PCR reads via MiXCR and lists one record per CDR3 protein. The table lists roughly 11,000 distinct CDR3 sequences, 40% to 50% of them singletons. The clonotype was recovered from a human donor who had recovered from COVID-19. Material for sequencing was CD4+ T cells from blood, cultured in vitro. The rearrangement links TRBV6-1 to TRBJ1-2; the D is unclear. This CDR3 is CASSEVSPPQYGYTF. The DNA for the CDR3 is TGTGCCAGCAGTGAAGTCAGTCCACCACAGTATGGCTACACCTTC.